A single sample gave rise to the 27 T cell receptor beta chains below, sequenced in a study of graft-versus-host responses after intestinal transplantation. Measured with immunoSEQ multiplex PCR; TCRdb has only the in-frame clones, and not every one. The repertoire holds roughly 25,000 clones, with more than 90% as singletons. This sample comprised PBMCs, obtained just under 40 days after intestinal transplant. Source of these receptors: a human patient who received an intestinal transplant, so some T cells may come from the graft donor.

The chain recombines TRBV27 with TRBJ2-1; the D call may be TRBD1 or TRBD2 (7 bases each). Per germline, CDR1 MNHEY and CDR2 SMNVEV (reference sequence). The CDR3 contains 19 residues. Trimming cost V 8 bases and J 3 bases, with 29 bases left between them. The CDR3 reads CASSGGDRASYEFYNEQFF. In DNA form, the CDR3 reads TGTGCCAGCTCAGGGGGGGACAGAGCATCATACGAATTCTACAATGAGCAGTTCTTC.

CDR3 sequence reads: CASSLGTFNTEAFF. The CDR3 nucleotides read TGTGCCAGCTCTTTGGGGACTTTTAACACTGAAGCTTTCTTT. The chain combines TRBV28 with TRBJ1-1; TRBD1 might be the D (5 bases). V was clipped by 8 bases and J by 2 bases, with 15 bases between them. CDR1 MDHEN and CDR2 SYDVKM come from the germline V gene. CDR3 length: 14 residues.

In this sample, this clone turned up once. The chain employs TRBV5-4 and TRBJ1-5; D gene ambiguous. Germline loops: CDR1 SGHNT, CDR2 YYREEE (reference sequence). Deletions cut 2 bases from V and 5 bases from J, with 8 bases between. This CDR3 spans 13 amino acids. The CDR3 here is CASSLGGDQPQHF. CDR3 nucleotides: TGTGCCAGCAGCTTAGGTGGCGATCAGCCCCAGCATTTT. Supplemented by reference TRBV5-4 and TRBJ1-5, the full variable domain reads ETGVTQSPTHLIKTRGQQVTLRCSSQSGHNTVSWYQQALGQGPQFIFQYYREEENGRGNFPPRFSGLQFPNYSSELNVNALELDDSALYLCASSLGGDQPQHFGDGTRLSIL.

This clone was seen only once. This rearrangement joins TRBV5-1 to TRBJ2-7; 7 bases fit TRBD1. The V and J ends lost 2 bases and 0 bases, in that order; junction bases with no gene match: 8. The germline CDR1 and CDR2 sequences are SGHRS and YFSETQ. There are 16 residues in the CDR3. The CDR3 DNA reads TGCGCCAGCAGCTTTGGGACAGCTCCCATCTCCTACGAGCAGTACTTC. Protein: CASSFGTAPISYEQYF.

The V and J genes are TRBV5-6 and TRBJ2-5, with D unresolved. Germline V gene data show CDR1 as SGHDT and CDR2 as YYEEEE. V lost 1 base to trimming and J lost 2 bases, with 9 bases between them. The CDR3 consists of 14 residues. DNA for the CDR3: TGTGCCAGCAGCTTGTTTGCGGATCAAGAGACCCAGTACTTC. Its protein is CASSLFADQETQYF.

V and J are TRBV6-5 and TRBJ1-1, with D possibly TRBD1 on 5 matching bases. CDR1 and CDR2 (germline): MNHEY, SVGAGI. The V end was cut by 4 bases, the J end by 5 bases, with 17 bases between. The CDR3 covers 15 residues. The DNA for the CDR3 is TGTGCCAGCAGTTCCCCGCAGGGTGGGGATACTGAAGCTTTCTTT. Its translation: CASSSPQGGDTEAFF.

The V and J genes are TRBV25-1 and TRBJ1-3; the D is unclear. The V end was cut by 1 base, the J end by 7 bases, with 8 bases between. This CDR3 is built from 13 residues. The germline CDR1 and CDR2 sequences are MGHDK and SYGVNS. For the CDR3, the DNA is TGTGCCAGCAGTGAATCGCCGTCGAACACCATATATTTT. As protein: CASSESPSNTIYF.

V gene TRBV7-9 combines with J gene TRBJ2-1; D not certain. CDR3 size: 15 residues. The V end was cut by 5 bases, the J end by 5 bases, with 16 bases between. The germline CDR1 and CDR2 sequences are SEHNR and FQNEAQ (reference sequence). The CDR3 region has the DNA TGTGCCAGCAGCCTCGTCTTCTTTTCCCACAATGAGCAGTTCTTC. Translated, it gives CASSLVFFSHNEQFF.

This sequence joins TRBV7-9 and TRBJ2-1, with unresolved D. The germline V and J ends were trimmed by 3 bases and 5 bases, with 14 bases remaining between them. The germline V gene encodes CDR1 SEHNR and CDR2 FQNEAQ (reference sequence). CDR3 size: 15 residues. CDR3 nucleotide sequence: TGTGCCAGCAGCTTTATTAGCTTTACCGACAATGAGCAGTTCTTC. The encoded protein is CASSFISFTDNEQFF.

The chain has TRBV10-3 and TRBJ2-7, with TRBD1 identical over 9 bases. V lost 2 bases, J lost 3 bases, and 14 bases stayed unmatched. Per the germline V gene, CDR1 is ENHRY and CDR2 is SYGVKD. This CDR3 spans 18 amino acids. CDR3 sequence reads: CAISEPLEGQGILYEQYF. The CDR3 coding sequence is TGTGCCATCAGTGAGCCTCTAGAGGGACAGGGAATACTCTACGAGCAGTACTTC.

This chain uses TRBV7-3 with TRBJ2-1, with 10 positions matching TRBD2. This CDR3 spans 15 amino acids. Germline-derived CDR1 and CDR2 are SGHTA and FQGTGA. With 2 bases clipped from V and 8 bases from J, the junction kept 6 bases outside the gene matches. The CDR3 DNA is TGTGCCAGCAGCTTAGGAGGGACTAGCGAGGATGAGCAGTTCTTC. Translated: CASSLGGTSEDEQFF.

The gene calls are TRBV7-9 and TRBJ1-1, with no clear D. The CDR3 length is 14 residues. The V end was cut by 1 base, the J end by 1 base, with 7 bases between. Germline-derived CDR1 and CDR2 are SEHNR and FQNEAQ (reference sequence). The CDR3 nucleotides read TGTGCCAGCAGCTTAGTGGACGAGAACACTGAAGCTTTCTTT. This encodes CASSLVDENTEAFF. Supplemented by reference TRBV7-9 and TRBJ1-1, the full variable domain reads DTGVSQNPRHKITKRGQNVTFRCDPISEHNRLYWYRQTLGQGPEFLTYFQNEAQLEKSRLLSDRFSAERPKGSFSTLEIQRTEQGDSAMYLCASSLVDENTEAFFGQGTRLTVV.

The chain is built from TRBV5-1 and TRBJ2-7; tentative D call: TRBD1 (6 bases). Germline V CDR1 and CDR2: SGHRS, YFSETQ. V lost 1 base, J lost 0 bases, and 8 bases lay in between. The CDR3 is 14 amino acids. The CDR3 region is CASSLWDNSYEQYF. CDR3 bases: TGCGCCAGCAGCTTGTGGGACAACTCCTACGAGCAGTACTTC.

This clone was observed a single time. The rearrangement joins TRBV4-1 to TRBJ2-1, with D possibly called TRBD1 or TRBD2 (7 bases each). The CDR3 contains 17 residues. V lost 0 bases and J 0 bases, leaving 12 bases between the germline ends. The V gene's germline CDR1 is MGHRA and CDR2 YSYEKL. This CDR3 reads CASSQEGGGSSYNEQFF. The CDR3 bases are TGCGCCAGCAGCCAAGAAGGGGGCGGGAGCTCCTACAATGAGCAGTTCTTC.

This clone occurred a few times. V gene TRBV4-2 combines with J gene TRBJ2-1, with D tentatively TRBD2 (6 bases). Germline CDR1 and CDR2: LGHNA and YNFKEQ. V lost 0 bases and J lost 7, with 16 bases in between. The CDR3 spans 16 residues. Written as DNA, the CDR3 is TGTGCCAGCAGCCAAGAGGAGCGAGGGAGCGGGAATGAGCAGTTCTTC. Encoded protein: CASSQEERGSGNEQFF.

V is TRBV7-9 and J is TRBJ2-5; the D gene could be TRBD1 or TRBD2 (5 bases each). Trimming pared 0 bases from V and 5 bases from J, leaving 13 bases between. The CDR3 covers 15 residues. The germline V gene has CDR1 SEHNR and CDR2 FQNEAQ (reference sequence). CDR3: CASSLADLGRETQYF. CDR3 nucleotides: TGTGCCAGCAGCTTAGCGGACTTGGGGCGGGAGACCCAGTACTTC.

V usage is TRBV7-3 and J usage is TRBJ2-7, with 8 bases lining up with TRBD2. Losses at the gene ends were 5 bases for V and 0 bases for J; bases not matched to a gene: 6. Germline assignment: CDR1 SGHTA and CDR2 FQGTGA. The CDR3 loop spans 15 amino acids. Here the CDR3 DNA reads TGTGCCAGCAGCGTTAGCGGGATGAGCTCCTACGAGCAGTACTTC. Protein sequence: CASSVSGMSSYEQYF.

The chain couples TRBV28 to TRBJ2-7; D is uncertain. Trimming removed 5 bases at V and 7 bases at J, with 18 bases between. CDR3 length equals 14 residues. Germline V CDR1 and CDR2: MDHEN, SYDVKM. The CDR3 spells CASSPEKERVEQYF. As DNA, the CDR3 is TGTGCCAGCAGTCCGGAGAAGGAACGTGTTGAGCAGTACTTC.

This chain uses TRBV2 with TRBJ2-1, with D perhaps assigned TRBD1 or TRBD2 (5 bases each). The germline V gene encodes CDR1 SNHLY and CDR2 FYNNEI. CDR3 length: 14 amino acids. Trimming took off 8 bases at V and 6 bases at J, with 17 bases between the two ends. CDR3: CASHPREGGNEQFF. CDR3 in DNA: TGTGCCAGCCACCCCAGGGAAGGAGGCAATGAGCAGTTCTTC.

This clone was seen a single time. The genes are TRBV9 and TRBJ1-2; D is ambiguous. Germline V gives CDR1 SGDLS, CDR2 YYNGEE. V lost 0 bases and J lost 4, with 7 bases in between. The CDR3 covers 13 residues. In DNA form, the CDR3 reads TGTGCCAGCAGCGTAGGTTCCCTCTATGGCTACACCTTC. Amino acids: CASSVGSLYGYTF.

The chain combines TRBV7-8 with TRBJ2-1; D gene uncertain. The V and J ends lost 5 bases and 0 bases respectively, with 11 bases between them. Germline V CDR1 and CDR2: SGHVS, FQNEAQ. This CDR3 spans 15 amino acids. The CDR3, as DNA: TGTGCCAGCAGCCTTAGTTTATCCTCCTACAATGAGCAGTTCTTC. It codes for CASSLSLSSYNEQFF.

V gene TRBV4-1 combines with J gene TRBJ1-5; a weak D match, TRBD1 (5 bases). The V end lost 0 bases, the J end lost 6 bases, and 21 bases lay between the germline ends. The CDR3 contains 18 residues. Per germline, CDR1 MGHRA and CDR2 YSYEKL. The CDR3 sequence is CASSQEGPRALHSQPQHF. DNA of the CDR3: TGCGCCAGCAGCCAAGAAGGCCCCAGGGCCCTACATAGTCAGCCCCAGCATTTT.

The chain joins TRBV2 to TRBJ2-1; either TRBD1 or TRBD2 may supply D (5 bases each). The V and J ends lost 4 bases and 9 bases respectively, with 19 bases between them. Looked up from germline, CDR1 is SNHLY and CDR2 is FYNNEI. The CDR3 contains 15 residues. The CDR3 DNA reads TGTGCCAGCAGTGTTACCGGGACGGACCCAAGTGAGCAGTTCTTC. Amino acids: CASSVTGTDPSEQFF.

This chain uses TRBV7-2 with TRBJ2-7; no reliable D call. V was clipped by 0 bases and J by 3 bases, with 3 bases between them. This CDR3 comprises 12 residues. CDR1 and CDR2 from the germline V gene are SGHTA and FQGNSA. The CDR3: CASSLALYEQYF. The CDR3 DNA follows: TGTGCCAGCAGCTTAGCCCTCTACGAGCAGTACTTC.

The chain recombines TRBV18 with TRBJ1-6; D ambiguous. There are 16 residues in the CDR3. The germline V and J ends were trimmed by 2 bases and 7 bases, with 15 bases remaining between them. Looked up from germline, CDR1 is KGHSH and CDR2 is LQKENI. The CDR3 is CASSPEADAENSPLHF. For the CDR3, the DNA is TGTGCCAGCTCACCAGAGGCGGACGCCGAGAATTCACCCCTCCACTTT. Complete variable domain (other parts from reference TRBV18 and TRBJ1-6): NAGVMQNPRHLVRRRGQEARLRCSPMKGHSHVYWYRQLPEEGLKFMVYLQKENIIDESGMPKERFSAEFPKEGPSILRIQQVVRGDSAAYFCASSPEADAENSPLHFGNGTRLTVT.

This sequence joins TRBV27 and TRBJ2-7, with D perhaps TRBD2 (7 bases). V lost 5 bases, J lost 3 bases, and 17 bases lay in between. Germline V gene sequence: CDR1 MNHEY, CDR2 SMNVEV (reference sequence). The CDR3 contains 15 residues. CDR3 nucleotide sequence: TGTGCCAGCAGTAGCCGTGGGGGGGCTTTCTACGAGCAGTACTTC. Amino acids: CASSSRGGAFYEQYF.

This clone turned up a few times. The rearrangement links TRBV4-3 to TRBJ2-7; D is uncertain. This CDR3 spans 12 amino acids. Germline lookup yields CDR1 LGHNA and CDR2 YSLEER. Trimming took off 1 base at V and 4 bases at J, with 5 bases between the two ends. The CDR3 loop reads CASSQARYEQYF. In DNA, the CDR3 is TGCGCCAGCAGCCAAGCGCGTTACGAGCAGTACTTC.